This entry lists 22 T cell receptor beta chains sequenced from one sample in a study of tumor-infiltrating lymphocytes in oesophageal squamous cell carcinoma. TCRdb fed the PCR reads into MiXCR, producing one record per CDR3 protein. Of some 10,000 distinct CDR3 sequences in the sample, roughly 60% were seen once. Sequencing was carried out using esophageal tumor tissue. Receptors originate from a female donor with esophageal squamous cell carcinoma.

This clonotype was detected a few times. The rearrangement links TRBV7-2 to TRBJ2-6; 7 positions match TRBD1. The CDR3 sequence is 16 residues long. V was clipped by 6 bases and J by 2 bases; unmatched bases: 7. Germline V gene data show CDR1 as SGHTA and CDR2 as FQGNSA. CDR3 sequence (DNA): TGTGCCAGCAGTCCTAGTACAGGGGCTGGGGCCAACGTCCTGACTTTC. Amino acids: CASSPSTGAGANVLTF.

To note about this clonotype: The junction does not match germline at one end; this may be a read error. The chain employs TRBV6-5 and TRBJ2-3; TRBD2 aligns across 10 bases. This CDR3 comprises 16 residues. Germline values: CDR1 MNHEY, CDR2 SVGAGI. The CDR3 DNA reads as TGTGCCAGCAGTGACTCTAGCGGGAGCGGTACAGATACGCAGTATTTT. Protein product: CASSDSSGSGTDTQYF.

The chain joins TRBV6-1 to TRBJ2-7; 10 bases are shared with TRBD2. The V gene end was trimmed by 6 bases and the J gene end by 7 bases; junction bases not matched to a gene: 12. Germline V gene lookup returns CDR1 MNHNS and CDR2 SASEGT. CDR3 length: 15 residues. This chain's CDR3 is CASRRSSGSFSEQYF. CDR3 in DNA: TGTGCCAGCAGACGGTCTAGCGGGAGTTTCAGTGAGCAGTACTTC.

Details on this clonotype: At one of its ends the junction is not consistent with the germline gene, which may arise from a read error. The rearrangement links TRBV7-2 to TRBJ2-3; no clear D gene. The closer fit of TRBJ1-1 to the DNA end suggests the J call may be wrong. Germline V gene data show CDR1 as SGHTA and CDR2 as FQGNSA. This CDR3 comprises 13 residues. The CDR3 DNA sequence: TGTGCCAGCAGCTTAGTGCGGAACACTGAGGCTTTCTTT. This sequence encodes CASSLVRNTEAFF.

This clonotype occurred a few times. The gene calls are TRBV7-9 and TRBJ1-1; D possibly corresponds to TRBD1 (6 bases). V was pared by 0 bases and J by 5 bases, with 10 bases between. The CDR3 contains 14 residues. Germline assignment: CDR1 SEHNR and CDR2 FQNEAQ (reference sequence). Here the CDR3 DNA reads TGTGCCAGCAGCTTAGCGGGGGCGAAAACTGAAGCTTTCTTT. Translating gives CASSLAGAKTEAFF.

This clonotype was seen at least ten times. This may come from a read error, since a much larger clone is one base off. The chain recombines TRBV28 with TRBJ2-5; the D gene is possibly TRBD2 (6 bases). The CDR3 runs to 12 residues. Germline V lookup: CDR1 MDHEN, CDR2 SYDVKM. V lost 2 bases to trimming and J lost 11 bases, with 12 bases between them. DNA of the CDR3: TGTGCCAGCAGTTTAACTAGCTTTGAGCAGTACTTC. Encoded protein: CASSLTSFEQYF.

The genes are TRBV12-3 or TRBV12-4 and TRBJ2-7; the D gene is possibly TRBD1 (6 bases). The CDR3 extends over 14 amino acids. The germline V and J ends were trimmed by 1 base and 8 bases, with 15 bases remaining between them. CDR3 sequence: CASSLDAQGTKQYF. The CDR3, as DNA: TGTGCCAGCAGTTTAGATGCCCAGGGGACGAAGCAGTACTTC.

The chain carries TRBV4-1 and TRBJ2-5; TRBD2 matches 11 bases. The germline CDR1 and CDR2 sequences are MGHRA and YSYEKL. This CDR3 is 16 amino acids long. The ends lost 0 bases at V and 5 bases at J; junction bases unmatched: 5. As DNA, the CDR3 is TGCGCCAGCAGCCAAGAAGGACTAGCGGGCTGGGAGACCCAGTACTTC. Protein: CASSQEGLAGWETQYF.

Only a few counts were recorded for this clonotype. This chain links TRBV7-2 with TRBJ2-1; TRBD2 might be the D (5 bases). CDR1 and CDR2 from the germline V gene are SGHTA and FQGNSA. This CDR3 region has 12 residues. Deletions cut 1 base from V and 9 bases from J, with 7 bases between. CDR3 sequence reads: CASSLGELEQFF. CDR3 DNA sequence: TGTGCCAGCAGCTTAGGGGAGCTTGAGCAGTTCTTC.

Turning to this clonotype: The DNA is omitted, as the CDR3 cannot be located on it reliably, and the CDR3 follows TCRdb's listing. CDR3 amino acids: CAPRGDLWLHLRF. The chain employs TRBV12-5 and TRBJ2-1; no check of the table's D call, TRBD1, against the DNA was made. The CDR3 sequence runs 13 residues, both termini included. In germline, CDR1 is LGHNT, CDR2 FRNRAP.

The chain carries TRBV10-1 and TRBJ2-3; D is undetermined. This CDR3 region has 13 residues. Trimming took 3 bases from V and 6 from J, leaving 10 bases between them. The germline gives CDR1 WNHNN, CDR2 SYGVQD (reference sequence). CDR3 amino acids: CASSDRALDTQYF. The DNA for the CDR3 is TGCGCCAGCAGTGACCGGGCCTTGGATACGCAGTATTTT.

As to this clonotype: One junction end disagrees with the germline gene, perhaps due to a read error. The rearrangement uses TRBV7-2 and TRBJ2-6; TRBD2 might be the D (6 bases). CDR1 and CDR2 (germline): SGHTA, FQGNSA. The CDR3 consists of 17 residues. CDR3 sequence: CASRPPLTSSGANVLAF. The DNA for the CDR3 is TGTGCCAGCAGGCCACCCCTGACTAGTAGTGGGGCCAACGTCCTGGCTTTC.

This chain links TRBV12-5 with TRBJ1-1; D is perhaps TRBD1 (5 bases). The CDR3 is 15 residues long. V dropped 3 bases and J dropped 4 bases, with 15 bases sitting between them. Germline V gives CDR1 LGHNT, CDR2 FRNRAP. For the CDR3, the DNA is TGTGCTAGTGGTTTCCCGCGCAGGGTAGTCACTGAAGCTTTCTTT. Translating it yields CASGFPRRVVTEAFF. Complete variable domain (other parts from reference TRBV12-5 and TRBJ1-1): DARVTQTPRHKVTEMGQEVTMRCQPILGHNTVFWYRQTMMQGLELLAYFRNRAPLDDSGMPKDRFSAEMPDATLATLKIQPSEPRDSAVYFCASGFPRRVVTEAFFGQGTRLTVV.

The chain joins TRBV6-1 to TRBJ2-5; no definite D call. The DNA end favors TRBJ2-7, so the J call may be wrong. CDR1 MNHNS and CDR2 SASEGT come from the germline V gene. The CDR3 length is 13 residues. The CDR3 is CASSRWKGYEQYF. The DNA for the CDR3 is TGTGCCAGCAGTCGGTGGAAGGGTTACGAGCAGTACTTC.

There are a few counts of this clonotype. The chain joins TRBV6-1 to TRBJ2-7; D is unclear. The CDR3 runs to 12 residues. Germline values: CDR1 MNHNS, CDR2 SASEGT. Deletions cut 1 base from V and 4 bases from J, with 5 bases between. CDR3 bases: TGTGCCAGCAGTGAAGTCCAGTACGAGCAGTACTTC. Its translation: CASSEVQYEQYF.

The genes are TRBV7-9 and TRBJ2-3; TRBD2 agrees at 8 bases. Trimming cost V 3 bases and J 0 bases; bases outside gene matches: 11. There are 18 residues in the CDR3. The V gene's germline CDR1 is SEHNR and CDR2 FQNEAQ (reference sequence). The DNA of the CDR3 is TGTGCCAGCAGCTTGGACAGTCTAGCGGGTAAAAGCACAGATACGCAGTATTTT. This encodes CASSLDSLAGKSTDTQYF.

Turning to this clonotype: Germline is not matched at one junction end, which may reflect a read error. The chain employs TRBV5-5 and TRBJ2-3, with TRBD2 as a possible D gene (5 bases). The germline V gene encodes CDR1 SGHKS and CDR2 YYEKEE (reference sequence). The CDR3 extends over 16 amino acids. The CDR3 here is CASSLALTGLHNEQYF. The DNA of the CDR3 is TGTGCCAGCAGCTTGGCCCTTACGGGGTTACACAATGAGCAGTACTTT.

Comment on this clonotype: A junction boundary mismatches the germline segment, possibly from a read error. The V call is TRBV7-7, the J call TRBJ2-5; D is unclear. CDR1 and CDR2 (germline): SSHAT, FNYEAQ (reference sequence). The CDR3 loop spans 13 amino acids. This CDR3 is CASSQDGQETQYF. The CDR3 DNA follows: TGTGCTAGCAGCCAGGACGGACAAGAGACCCAGTACTTC.

J is TRBJ2-4 and V is TRBV6-6, with D unresolved. The end of the DNA is better explained by TRBJ2-5, so the J call may be wrong. The CDR3 loop spans 15 amino acids. Germline assignment: CDR1 MNHNY and CDR2 SVGAGI (reference sequence). CDR3 sequence: CASSYSLVHQETQYF. The CDR3 DNA follows: TGTGCCAGCAGTTACTCATTGGTACACCAAGAGACCCAGTACTTC.

This clonotype was seen repeatedly, ten times or more. This may be a read error, as it is one base from a much larger clone. This rearrangement joins TRBV10-2 to TRBJ2-1; 7 nucleotides match TRBD1. Germline V gene sequence: CDR1 WSHSY, CDR2 SAAADI. V shed 2 bases and J 10 bases; nucleotides not matched to a gene: 8. The CDR3 totals 14 residues. The CDR3 region has the DNA TGCGCCAGCAGTGAGACGAGCCGGGACAGCGAGCAGTTCTTC. Its translation is CASSETSRDSEQFF.

The chain recombines TRBV7-6 with TRBJ2-5; weak D call: TRBD2 (6 bases). Germline CDR1 SGHVS, CDR2 FNYEAQ. The CDR3 totals 14 residues. V lost 1 base, J lost 7 bases, and 13 bases lay in between. The CDR3 DNA sequence: TGTGCCAGCAGCTTAGTCGGGCAGGGAGGGACCCAGTACTTC. Residues: CASSLVGQGGTQYF.

This sequence joins TRBV7-3 and TRBJ2-1; 7 nucleotides agree with TRBD2. This CDR3 has 16 residues. The V gene end was trimmed by 2 bases and the J gene end by 3 bases; junction bases not matched to a gene: 7. Germline lookup yields CDR1 SGHTA and CDR2 FQGTGA. The CDR3 DNA reads as TGTGCCAGCAGCTTAGGGGCGGGAGAAGGCTACAATGAGCAGTTCTTC. Translation: CASSLGAGEGYNEQFF.